A selection of T cell receptor beta chains follows, all from one sample in a study of radiation and T cells in renal cell carcinoma. This table comes from immunoSEQ multiplex PCR, and its TCRdb copy is limited to in-frame clones, with some not included. This sample has around 74,000 clones, with 75% to 90% found just once. The sequences come from blood, collected from a patient whose treatment included radiotherapy and nephrectomy. The receptors were gathered from a woman between 55 and 75 years old with renal cell carcinoma. Both conserved end residues are part of each CDR3. D genes are given only for firm matches. Some rows have no size entry. The others give once, few or many, or a class for an expanded clone.

j_call	clone_size	d_call	v_call	cdr3_length	cdr3_nt	cdr3_aa
TRBJ2-7	NA	NA	TRBV7-2	14	TGTGCCAGCAGCTTATTGTGGGGCTCCTACGAGCAGTACTTC	CASSLLWGSYEQYF
TRBJ2-7	NA	NA	TRBV2	12	TGTGCCAGCTGCGGGATTTCCTACGAGCAGTACTTC	CASCGISYEQYF
TRBJ2-3	NA	NA	TRBV6-5	15	TGTGCCAGCAGTTACCAGGGGATAGTCACAGATACGCAGTATTTT	CASSYQGIVTDTQYF
TRBJ1-4	NA	NA	TRBV18	15	TGTGCCAGCTCACCATCGCAGGTGCCTAATGAAAAACTGTTTTTT	CASSPSQVPNEKLFF
TRBJ1-5	NA	NA	TRBV5-1	14	TGCGCCAGCAGCTTGGGTCAGTATGATCAGCCCCAGCATTTT	CASSLGQYDQPQHF
TRBJ2-3	NA	TRBD2	TRBV11-2	14	TGTGCCAGCAGCTTAGGAGGTAGGCGGGAGACGCAGTATTTT	CASSLGGRRETQYF
TRBJ2-7	NA	NA	TRBV11-2	15	TGTGCCAGCAGCTTAGTCGGGGGCGCGGTACACGAGCAGTACTTC	CASSLVGGAVHEQYF
TRBJ2-3	NA	TRBD2	TRBV7-9	16	TGTGCCAGCAGCTTAGCCCAGCGGGACCGCACAGATACGCAGTATTTT	CASSLAQRDRTDTQYF
TRBJ1-4	NA	TRBD1	TRBV18	15	TGTGCCAGCTCACCCGGGGACAGCCATAATGAAAAACTGTTTTTT	CASSPGDSHNEKLFF
TRBJ1-2	NA	TRBD1	TRBV11-2	13	TGTGCCAGCAGCTTAGGTAGGACAGGGAGTGACACCTTC	CASSLGRTGSDTF
TRBJ1-2	NA	TRBD1	TRBV6-6	14	TGTGCCAGCAGTTACTCAGGGGGCTCTTATGGCTACACCTTC	CASSYSGGSYGYTF
TRBJ1-2	NA	NA	TRBV1	13	TGCACCAGCAGCTCCGACAGGGTCTGTGGCTACACCTTC	CTSSSDRVCGYTF
TRBJ2-5	NA	NA	TRBV10-2	17	TGCGCCAGCAGTGAGTTCTTAGGGTCCCGAACCCCGGAGACCCAGTACTTC	CASSEFLGSRTPETQYF
TRBJ1-4	once	TRBD1	TRBV10-3	16	TGTGCCATCAGTGAGACCCCCGGGACAGGTCTTGAAAAACTGTTTTTT	CAISETPGTGLEKLFF
TRBJ1-3	NA	TRBD1	TRBV7-6	18	TGTGCCAGCAGCTCTCAGGGGGCGCTTGGTCTCTCTGGAAACACCATATATTTT	CASSSQGALGLSGNTIYF
TRBJ2-6	NA	NA	TRBV2	19	TGTGCCAGCAGTGAAGGCACAGGGATCACCTACTCTGGGGCCAACGTCCTGACTTTC	CASSEGTGITYSGANVLTF
TRBJ1-5	NA	NA	TRBV5-6	12	TGTGCCAGCAGCCTGGAGGGGTCGCCCCAGCATTTT	CASSLEGSPQHF
TRBJ2-5	NA	TRBD1	TRBV9	14	TGTGCCAGCAGCGTAGGACAGGGGGGAGAGACCCAGTACTTC	CASSVGQGGETQYF
TRBJ1-5	NA	NA	TRBV27	14	TGTGCCAGCAGTTTATCGGGCACCAATCAGCCCCAGCATTTT	CASSLSGTNQPQHF
TRBJ2-7	once	NA	TRBV27	17	TGTGCCAGCAGTGCGCGCCCCGGGACACCGATTCCCTACGAGCAGTACTTC	CASSARPGTPIPYEQYF
TRBJ2-3	NA	TRBD2	TRBV7-2	14	TGTGCCAGCAGCTCGGGACTAGCGGGGGATACGCAGTATTTT	CASSSGLAGDTQYF
TRBJ1-2	NA	NA	TRBV7-8	17	TGTGCCAGCAGCTTACGGTTGCCGGACAGAACTAACTATGGCTACACCTTC	CASSLRLPDRTNYGYTF
TRBJ1-5	NA	NA	TRBV7-2	15	TGTGCCAGCAGCGCCCAGGGAGGCAATAATCAGCCCCAGCATTTT	CASSAQGGNNQPQHF
TRBJ2-3	NA	TRBD1	TRBV11-3	14	TGTGCCAGCAGCCTCGGACAGGGAATAGATACGCAGTATTTT	CASSLGQGIDTQYF
TRBJ1-5	NA	NA	TRBV16	14	TGTGCCAGCAGCCAAGGTCCTGGGCCCGGGCCCCAGCATTTT	CASSQGPGPGPQHF
TRBJ1-5	NA	NA	TRBV9	17	TGTGCCAGCAGCGTAGGCGCGGGACTCAGTAGCAATCAGCCCCAGCATTTT	CASSVGAGLSSNQPQHF
TRBJ1-5	NA	TRBD1	TRBV6-1	14	TGTGCCAGCAGTCCTGGGACAGCGAATCAGCCCCAGCATTTT	CASSPGTANQPQHF
TRBJ1-5	NA	TRBD1	TRBV6-1	15	TGTGCCAGCAGTGGACAGGGTTACGGCGTTCAGCCCCAGCATTTT	CASSGQGYGVQPQHF
TRBJ2-4	once	TRBD1	TRBV11-2	17	TGTGCCAGCAGCTTAGGACAGGGGGCGGGTTGGCAAAACATTCAGTACTTC	CASSLGQGAGWQNIQYF
TRBJ2-2	NA	NA	TRBV5-4	16	TGTGCCAGCAGCTCACAGGCGCAGGCGAACACCGGGGAGCTGTTTTTT	CASSSQAQANTGELFF